These 3 T cell receptor beta chains share one sample of origin, sequenced in a study of cytomegalovirus exposure and HLA in healthy donors. PCR used 60 Vbeta primers and 13 Jbeta primers. Some clones are missing from TCRdb's copy, which holds only in-frame ones; the method was immunoSEQ multiplex PCR. The repertoire holds 120,000 or so clones, around three quarters seen once, with around 3.9% in the top ten. Sequenced material: PBMCs. All receptors come from a human donor in good health.

Details on this clone: The sample has other DNA sequences that encode this CDR3 too. The chain joins TRBV7-2 to TRBJ1-1; the match to TRBD1 covers 8 bases. Germline values: CDR1 SGHTA, CDR2 FQGNSA. The CDR3 contains 16 residues. The V and J ends lost 6 bases and 0 bases, in that order; junction bases with no gene match: 9. CDR3 protein: CASRLGQGALNTEAFF. The DNA of the CDR3 is TGTGCCAGCAGGTTGGGGCAGGGGGCCCTGAACACTGAAGCTTTCTTT.

J is TRBJ2-7 and V is TRBV5-6; 12 nucleotides match TRBD1. CDR3 length: 15 amino acids. V lost 3 bases to trimming and J lost 5 bases; unmatched junction nucleotides: 6. The V gene's germline CDR1 is SGHDT and CDR2 YYEEEE. The CDR3 DNA reads TGTGCCAGCAGCTATAAAGGGACAGGGGGCCACGAGCAGTACTTC. Its protein is CASSYKGTGGHEQYF. Based on the CDR3 plus reference TRBV5-6 and TRBJ2-7, the full variable domain is DAGVTQSPTHLIKTRGQQVTLRCSPKSGHDTVSWYQQALGQGPQFIFQYYEEEERQRGNFPDRFSGHQFPNYSSELNVNALLLGDSALYLCASSYKGTGGHEQYFGPGTRLTVT.

The chain couples TRBV2 to TRBJ2-3; 11 bases map to TRBD2. Per the germline V gene, CDR1 is SNHLY and CDR2 is FYNNEI. This CDR3 has 15 residues. The trim removed 6 bases at V and 3 bases at J, leaving 5 bases unmatched. The CDR3 reads CASRPTSGDTDTQYF. DNA of the CDR3: TGTGCCAGCAGACCGACTAGCGGGGATACAGATACGCAGTATTTT. The complete variable domain, with remaining parts taken from reference TRBV2 and TRBJ2-3, reads EPEVTQTPSHQVTQMGQEVILRCVPISNHLYFYWYRQILGQKVEFLVSFYNNEISEKSEIFDDQFSVERPDGSNFTLKIRSTKLEDSAMYFCASRPTSGDTDTQYFGPGTRLTVL.